The rows below give T cell receptor beta chains drawn from one sample of a study of T cells after yellow fever vaccination. MiXCR, run by TCRdb on the 5' RACE reads, gives a single entry per CDR3 protein. The sample includes about 630,000 distinct CDR3 sequences, roughly an eighth seen only once; the top ten take about 15%. The sample consisted of PBMCs, taken on the day of the yellow fever booster vaccination. All receptors derive from a man aged 25 to 45 who received the YFV17D yellow fever vaccine. CDR3s leave out the opening cysteine and the closing phenylalanine or tryptophan.

TRBV6-2/TRBV6-3,TRBJ2-5,ASSSWGRTVTETQY
TRBV20-1,TRBJ2-5,SARDSQQETQY
TRBV20-1,TRBJ2-3,SARDRSGADTQY
TRBV9,TRBJ1-5,ASSVGEGQPQH
TRBV7-2,TRBJ2-7,ASSFTGGVNEQY
TRBV27,TRBJ2-3,ASSSPGWTDTQY
TRBV20-1,TRBJ2-7,SARDDRVDEQY
TRBV7-2,TRBJ2-3,ASSSPPARDDTQY
TRBV7-6,TRBJ2-7,ASSLGLGVSSEQY
TRBV7-2,TRBJ1-1,ASSLAVGGAF
TRBV6-4,TRBJ1-1,ASRGTDSTEAF
TRBV30,TRBJ1-2,AWRVPHLRSGYT
TRBV12-3/TRBV12-4,TRBJ1-2,ASTMTGFPYGYT
TRBV5-5,TRBJ1-2,ASSTVQGGYGYT
TRBV15,TRBJ1-2,ATSGLTGQASGYT
TRBV19,TRBJ2-1,ASSLSAGGPENEQF
TRBV12-3/TRBV12-4,TRBJ2-5,ASSLLQGAETQY
TRBV27,TRBJ2-5,ASSGTSGTPLG